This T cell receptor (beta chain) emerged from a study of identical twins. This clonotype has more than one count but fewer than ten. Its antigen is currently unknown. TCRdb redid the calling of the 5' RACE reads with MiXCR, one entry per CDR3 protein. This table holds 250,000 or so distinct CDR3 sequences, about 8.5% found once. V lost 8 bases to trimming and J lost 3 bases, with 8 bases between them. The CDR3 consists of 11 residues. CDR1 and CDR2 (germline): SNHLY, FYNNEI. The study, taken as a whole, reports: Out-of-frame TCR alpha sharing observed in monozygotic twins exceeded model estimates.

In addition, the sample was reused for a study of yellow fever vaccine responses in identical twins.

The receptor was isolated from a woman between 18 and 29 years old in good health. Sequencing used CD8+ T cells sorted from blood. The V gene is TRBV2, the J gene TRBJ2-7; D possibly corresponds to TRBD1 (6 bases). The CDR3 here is CASVDSYEQYF. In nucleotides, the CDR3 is TGTGCCAGCGTGGACAGCTACGAGCAGTACTTC.